This TCR beta chain was profiled in a study of T cell repertoires in cytomegalovirus infection. Study as a whole: Both CMV infection and a matching HLA type were indicated by public TCR beta signatures.

TCRdb re-called the reads with MiXCR, one entry per CDR3 protein. The profile shows approximately 990,000 distinct CDR3 sequences, about 33% of them singletons. With respect to this clonotype: The antigen is not known.

The clonotype was recovered from a human donor in good health (CMV status not recorded). Some clones in this sample may be carry-over from other donors' samples. The source was cultured CD8+ T cells from PBMCs, collected from culture after CMV antigen stimulation.

The CDR3 region is CASSDSTGSTDTQYF. The CDR3 nucleotides are TGTGCCAGCAGTGACTCGACCGGGAGCACAGATACGCAGTATTTT. This chain uses TRBV6-4 with TRBJ2-3, with no clear D. Germline values: CDR1 MRHNA, CDR2 SNTAGT. Trimming cost V 0 bases and J 0 bases, with 7 bases left between them. The CDR3 has 15 amino acids.